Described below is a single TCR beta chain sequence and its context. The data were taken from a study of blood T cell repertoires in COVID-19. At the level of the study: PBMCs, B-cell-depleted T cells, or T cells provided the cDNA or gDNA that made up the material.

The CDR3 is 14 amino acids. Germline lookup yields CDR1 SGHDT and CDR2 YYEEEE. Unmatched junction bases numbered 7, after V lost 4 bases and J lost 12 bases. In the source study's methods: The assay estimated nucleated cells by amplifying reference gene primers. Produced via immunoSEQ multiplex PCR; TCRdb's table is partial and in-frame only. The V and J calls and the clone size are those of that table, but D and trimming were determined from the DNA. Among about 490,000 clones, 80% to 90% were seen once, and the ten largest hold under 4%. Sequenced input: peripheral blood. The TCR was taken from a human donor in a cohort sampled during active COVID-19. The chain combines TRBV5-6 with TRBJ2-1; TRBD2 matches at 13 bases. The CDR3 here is CASSAGLAGVRQFF. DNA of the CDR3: TGTGCCAGCAGCGCCGGACTAGCGGGAGTAAGGCAGTTCTTC.